These 21 T cell receptor beta chains share one sample of origin, sequenced in a study of CD8 T cells in ankylosing spondylitis. These receptors have no identified antigens. Study-wide findings and caveats: The study identified a TCR beta motif of about eight highly homologous variants that appeared characteristic of ankylosing spondylitis blood.

TCRdb redid the calling of the 5' RACE reads with MiXCR, one entry per CDR3 protein. This table holds 330,000 or so distinct CDR3 sequences, around 7.6% found once. Sequenced material: blood, either unsorted or a sorted T cell fraction (not recorded which). The receptors originated from a male donor with ankylosing spondylitis.

This clonotype was recorded at least ten times. The genes are TRBV28 and TRBJ2-1; no reliable D call. Trimming removed 7 bases at V and 4 bases at J, with 5 bases between. Germline values: CDR1 MDHEN, CDR2 SYDVKM. There are 11 residues in the CDR3. DNA of the CDR3: TGTGCCAGCATAGCTTACAATGAGCAGTTCTTC. Translating gives CASIAYNEQFF. Using reference TRBV28 and TRBJ2-1 for the parts outside the CDR3, the full variable domain is DVKVTQSSRYLVKRTGEKVFLECVQDMDHENMFWYRQDPGLGLRLIYFSYDVKMKEKGDIPEGYSVSREKKERFSLILESASTNQTSMYLCASIAYNEQFFGPGTRLTVL.

A few counts support this clonotype. The chain joins TRBV29-1 to TRBJ2-7, with 9 nucleotides matching TRBD2. Germline lookup yields CDR1 SQVTM and CDR2 ANQGSEA. The CDR3 extends over 15 amino acids. The ends lost 0 bases at V and 3 bases at J; junction bases unmatched: 6. The CDR3 DNA is TGCAGCGTTGAAGACAGGGCGGGAGGGATCTACGAGCAGTACTTC. Protein sequence: CSVEDRAGGIYEQYF.

Only a few counts were recorded for this clonotype. The chain couples TRBV29-1 to TRBJ1-1; D not certain. Deletions cut 3 bases from V and 5 bases from J, with 13 bases between. The CDR3 has 13 amino acids. Germline V gene lookup returns CDR1 SQVTM and CDR2 ANQGSEA. CDR3 DNA: TGCAGCGTTGACCTTGGTGAAGCAACTGAAGCTTTCTTT. Amino acids: CSVDLGEATEAFF. Together with reference TRBV29-1 and TRBJ1-1, the CDR3 gives the full variable domain: SAVISQKPSRDICQRGTSLTIQCQVDSQVTMMFWYRQQPGQSLTLIATANQGSEATYESGFVIDKFPISRPNLTFSTLTVSNMSPEDSSIYLCSVDLGEATEAFFGQGTRLTVV.

This sequence joins TRBV12-3 or TRBV12-4 and TRBJ2-5; TRBD2 aligns across 14 bases. This CDR3 is built from 22 residues. J was trimmed by 5 bases and V by 2 bases; bases with no gene match: 22. The CDR3 spells CASSLRTSGSQGLAGVRETQYF. CDR3 DNA: TGTGCCAGCAGTTTAAGGACTAGCGGGAGTCAGGGACTAGCGGGAGTCAGGGAGACCCAGTACTTC.

This clonotype was counted only a few times. V is TRBV7-8 and J is TRBJ2-3, with D perhaps TRBD2 (6 bases). CDR1 and CDR2 from the germline V gene are SGHVS and FQNEAQ. The length of the CDR3 is 14 residues. The V gene lost 1 base and the J gene lost 5 bases, with 10 bases spanning the gap. The chain's CDR3 is CASSLGGVQDTQYF. The CDR3 coding sequence is TGTGCCAGCAGCTTAGGGGGGGTGCAAGATACGCAGTATTTT.

J is TRBJ2-2 and V is TRBV20-1, with D hard to call. Germline V gene sequence: CDR1 DFQATT, CDR2 SNEGSKA (reference sequence). The germline V and J ends were trimmed by 0 bases and 0 bases, with 8 bases remaining between them. CDR3 size: 15 residues. The CDR3 nucleotides are TGCAGTGCTAGAGACTCTAGGTCGAACACCGGGGAGCTGTTTTTT. It codes for CSARDSRSNTGELFF.

V is TRBV2 and J is TRBJ1-2; possibly TRBD1 for D (5 bases). This CDR3 comprises 13 residues. Germline CDR1 reads SNHLY; CDR2 reads FYNNEI. The V and J ends lost 8 bases and 4 bases respectively, with 14 bases between them. This CDR3 reads CASVGLETYGYTF. CDR3 DNA sequence: TGTGCCAGCGTGGGACTAGAAACCTATGGCTACACCTTC.

The rearrangement joins TRBV2 to TRBJ2-3; TRBD2 matches at 11 bases. V trimming: 6 bases; J trimming: 1 base; junction bases outside the gene matches: 6. The CDR3 has 16 residues. Per the germline V gene, CDR1 is SNHLY and CDR2 is FYNNEI. CDR3 bases: TGTGCCAGCAGCAAACTAGCGGGAGTTGGCACAGATACGCAGTATTTT. Its protein product is CASSKLAGVGTDTQYF.

This clonotype was picked up many times. The chain is built from TRBV11-2 and TRBJ2-1; 9 bases are shared with TRBD2. This CDR3 region has 16 residues. The germline V gene has CDR1 SGHAT and CDR2 FQNNGV. Trimming removed 2 bases from V and 8 bases from J; junction bases left unmatched: 10. DNA for the CDR3: TGTGCCAGCAGCTTACTTGGTAGCGGGAGAGGCGATGAGCAGTTCTTC. Its protein is CASSLLGSGRGDEQFF.

In this sample, this clonotype turned up a few times. This chain joins TRBV20-1 and TRBJ2-3; D unclear. Germline V gene lookup returns CDR1 DFQATT and CDR2 SNEGSKA (reference sequence). The CDR3 spans 11 residues. The V end was cut by 7 bases, the J end by 4 bases, with 9 bases between. For the CDR3, the DNA is TGCAGTGGTGAAGTTGCAGATACGCAGTATTTT. Amino acids: CSGEVADTQYF.

V is TRBV5-1 and J is TRBJ2-1, with D hard to call. The CDR3 consists of 10 residues. With 8 bases removed from V and 9 bases from J, the gap between germline ends came to 9 bases. Germline V CDR1 and CDR2: SGHRS, YFSETQ. The CDR3 loop is CAREFGEQFF. The CDR3 region has the DNA TGCGCCAGGGAATTCGGTGAGCAGTTCTTC. Filled out from reference TRBV5-1 and TRBJ2-1, the complete variable domain reads KAGVTQTPRYLIKTRGQQVTLSCSPISGHRSVSWYQQTPGQGLQFLFEYFSETQRNKGNFPGRFSGRQFSNSRSEMNVSTLELGDSALYLCAREFGEQFFGPGTRLTVL.

This clonotype was seen once. The chain carries TRBV11-2 and TRBJ2-5; D unclear. Per the germline V gene, CDR1 is SGHAT and CDR2 is FQNNGV. The CDR3 is made up of 13 amino acids. Between the trimmed V and J ends, which lost 8 bases and 5 bases, there was a span of 15 bases. The CDR3 region is CASRHWQEETQYF. The CDR3 region has the DNA TGTGCCAGCCGACACTGGCAGGAGGAGACCCAGTACTTC.

The CDR3 DNA sequence: TGTGCCAGCAGCCTCTACTCGGGGAGAGTAACTAATGAAAAACTGTTTTTT. Protein sequence: CASSLYSGRVTNEKLFF. The chain joins TRBV11-3 to TRBJ1-4; D remains unclear. V was shortened by 5 bases and J by 1 base, with 17 bases between the two germline ends. Germline values: CDR1 SGHNT, CDR2 YENEEA. The CDR3 spans 17 residues.

The J gene is TRBJ1-6, the V gene TRBV5-1; 8 bases map to TRBD1. Germline assignment: CDR1 SGHRS and CDR2 YFSETQ. The J segment lost 6 bases and the V segment lost 2 bases, leaving 4 bases of the junction unmatched. The CDR3 runs to 15 residues. The CDR3 is CASSFPDRANSPLHF. In DNA, the CDR3 is TGCGCCAGCAGCTTCCCGGACAGGGCTAATTCACCCCTCCACTTT.

This clonotype turned up a few times. The chain couples TRBV4-1 to TRBJ1-6; D may be TRBD1 (5 bases). Germline values: CDR1 MGHRA, CDR2 YSYEKL. The CDR3 contains 15 residues. The germline V and J ends were trimmed by 3 bases and 8 bases, with 14 bases remaining between them. The CDR3 coding sequence is TGCGCCAGCAGCCAGGGGGTCGCTTCGGATTCACCCCTCCACTTT. Translating it yields CASSQGVASDSPLHF.

This clonotype was observed a handful of times. This chain uses TRBV20-1 with TRBJ1-6; 7 nucleotides agree with TRBD1. The CDR3 spans 14 residues. The V segment lost 3 bases and the J segment 3 bases; nucleotides outside the gene matches: 2. CDR1 is DFQATT and CDR2 is SNEGSKA in the germline V gene (reference sequence). The CDR3 bases are TGCAGTGCTAGGGGACAGATCTATAATTCACCCCTCCACTTT. Amino acid sequence: CSARGQIYNSPLHF.

This clonotype was seen only a few times. The chain recombines TRBV6-2 or TRBV6-3 with TRBJ2-1, with D uncertain. This CDR3 comprises 12 residues. CDR1 is MNHEY and CDR2 is SVGEGT in the germline V gene. Trimming left V 4 bases short and J 8 bases short, with 9 bases between. CDR3 amino acids: CASSFVEYEQFF. CDR3 nucleotides: TGTGCCAGCAGTTTCGTAGAGTATGAGCAGTTCTTC.

This clonotype appeared a few times. CDR3 protein: CASSLSRGISGYTF. The CDR3 DNA is TGTGCCAGCAGCTTATCACGGGGGATTTCCGGCTACACCTTC. The rearrangement joins TRBV7-9 to TRBJ1-2, with D perhaps matching TRBD1 (5 bases). The germline V and J ends were trimmed by 2 bases and 8 bases, with 15 bases remaining between them. The CDR3 extends over 14 amino acids. Germline values: CDR1 SEHNR, CDR2 FQNEAQ (reference sequence). Full variable domain (missing parts from reference TRBV7-9 and TRBJ1-2): DTGVSQNPRHKITKRGQNVTFRCDPISEHNRLYWYRQTLGQGPEFLTYFQNEAQLEKSRLLSDRFSAERPKGSFSTLEIQRTEQGDSAMYLCASSLSRGISGYTFGSGTRLTVV.

This clonotype has just a few counts. V gene TRBV2 combines with J gene TRBJ1-1; TRBD1 matches 7 bases. The CDR3 runs to 13 residues. Losses at the gene ends were 7 bases for V and 1 base for J; bases not matched to a gene: 3. Looked up from germline, CDR1 is SNHLY and CDR2 is FYNNEI. The CDR3 DNA reads as TGTGCCAGCAAGGGACAGCAGAACACTGAAGCTTTCTTT. Translated: CASKGQQNTEAFF.

This clonotype was recorded at least ten times. The V and J genes are TRBV4-1 and TRBJ2-1, with 15 bases identical to TRBD2. This CDR3 region has 20 residues. Looked up from germline, CDR1 is MGHRA and CDR2 is YSYEKL. The V and J ends lost 2 bases and 8 bases, in that order; junction bases with no gene match: 16. CDR3 sequence reads: CASSQYWRTSGRDTKDEQFF. CDR3 sequence (DNA): TGCGCCAGCAGCCAATACTGGAGGACTAGCGGGAGGGACACAAAGGATGAGCAGTTCTTC.

This clonotype was seen more than once but under ten times. The V gene is TRBV7-3, the J gene TRBJ2-3, with D possibly called TRBD1 or TRBD2 (5 bases each). The CDR3 has 15 residues. V was clipped by 5 bases and J by 1 base, with 13 bases between them. CDR1 is SGHTA, CDR2 FQGTGA, per germline. DNA of the CDR3: TGTGCCAGCAGCCCCCTTAGGGGAGGCACAGATACGCAGTATTTT. Translating gives CASSPLRGGTDTQYF.